Presented here are 24 T cell receptor beta chains from one specimen sequenced in a study of blood T cells in healthy people across ages. A second PCR, run for about 6 to 11 cycles, used a sample-barcoded 5' primer plus a J-beta primer mix. Each CDR3 protein is one row after TCRdb ran MiXCR on the 5' RACE reads. The table lists 800,000 or so distinct CDR3 sequences, 20% to 25% of them singletons, with 3% to 4.5% in the top ten. These data were also reused for a study on T cells of mothers and their children.

Sequenced sample: blood. The receptor source for this set is a boy aged 5-17 years in good health.

V gene TRBV20-1 combines with J gene TRBJ2-7; possible D gene TRBD1, 5 bases. Germline CDR1 is DFQATT and CDR2 is SNEGSKA (reference sequence). Trimming removed 5 bases from V and 4 bases from J, with 21 bases in between. CDR3 length: 15 residues. The CDR3 region has the DNA TGCAGTGCTGACGGAAGGGGCGGCACACTATACGAGCAGTACTTC. Translation: CSADGRGGTLYEQYF.

This chain connects TRBV20-1 to TRBJ2-1, with TRBD1 as a possible D gene (5 bases). V was pared by 2 bases and J by 2 bases, with 7 bases between. The CDR3 is 13 residues long. From germline, CDR1 is DFQATT and CDR2 SNEGSKA (reference sequence). The CDR3 coding sequence is TGCAGTGCTAGACTGGACACCTACAATGAGCAGTTCTTC. Translated, it gives CSARLDTYNEQFF.

This clonotype was seen a handful of times. The chain uses TRBV20-1 and TRBJ2-3; 8 bases fit TRBD1. The CDR3 spans 15 residues. CDR1 and CDR2 from the germline V gene are DFQATT and SNEGSKA (reference sequence). Unmatched junction bases numbered 5, after V lost 2 bases and J lost 1 base. The CDR3, as DNA: TGCAGTGCTAGACCGCCGGGACAGGGCACAGATACGCAGTATTTT. This gives the protein CSARPPGQGTDTQYF.

This clonotype was counted ten times or more. This chain connects TRBV28 to TRBJ2-2; D is ambiguous. The CDR3 runs 11 residues. Trimming removed 3 bases at V and 6 bases at J, with 2 bases between. Per the germline V gene, CDR1 is MDHEN and CDR2 is SYDVKM. The CDR3 spells CASSLSGELFF. CDR3 sequence (DNA): TGTGCCAGCAGTTTGTCCGGGGAGCTGTTTTTT.

This clonotype was found a few times. This chain uses TRBV4-2 with TRBJ2-1; 7 bases fit TRBD1. The DNA end is more similar to TRBJ2-7, so the J call may be wrong. The CDR3 extends over 17 amino acids. Germline V gene lookup returns CDR1 LGHNA and CDR2 YNFKEQ. CDR3 loop: CASSQEGPGTGDYEQYF. DNA for the CDR3: TGTGCCAGCAGCCAAGAGGGACCGGGAACAGGGGACTACGAGCAGTACTTC.

This clonotype was seen a handful of times. A junction end diverges from the germline sequence, so it may reflect a read error. The V gene is TRBV7-2, the J gene TRBJ2-7, with D possibly being TRBD2 (6 bases). The CDR3 loop spans 11 amino acids. In germline, CDR1 is SGHTA, CDR2 FQGNSA. The CDR3 spells CASSLVGLPVF. CDR3 in DNA: TGTGCCAGCAGCTTAGTGGGACTGCCTGTCTTC.

This clonotype was counted a few times. The chain is built from TRBV18 and TRBJ2-1; tentatively, D is TRBD2 (5 bases). This CDR3 has 14 residues. The V gene's germline CDR1 is KGHSH and CDR2 LQKENI. Trimming left V 5 bases short and J 1 base short, with 9 bases between. The CDR3 bases are TGTGCCAGCTCATCGGCGGGTTCCTACAATGAGCAGTTCTTC. Its protein is CASSSAGSYNEQFF.

This clonotype has just a few counts. V gene TRBV29-1 combines with J gene TRBJ2-7, with 8 bases aligning to TRBD2. Looked up from germline, CDR1 is SQVTM and CDR2 is ANQGSEA. The CDR3 has 14 residues. Trimming at V came to 3 bases and at J to 0 bases, leaving 4 bases not matched to a gene. The CDR3 spells CSVDEGLGSYEQYF. CDR3 coding DNA: TGCAGCGTTGATGAGGGACTAGGCTCCTACGAGCAGTACTTC.

The table lists this clonotype with a few counts. The chain combines TRBV12-3 or TRBV12-4 with TRBJ2-3, with a tentative D call TRBD2 (5 bases). The CDR3 has 14 residues. V gave up 6 bases and J gave up 0 bases, with 10 bases separating them. The CDR3: CASSQRESTDTQYF. The DNA of the CDR3 is TGTGCCAGCAGCCAAAGGGAGAGCACAGATACGCAGTATTTT.

The table lists this clonotype with a few counts. This rearrangement joins TRBV27 to TRBJ2-3, with D possibly TRBD2 on 6 matching bases. Germline V gene sequence: CDR1 MNHEY, CDR2 SMNVEV (reference sequence). The CDR3 length is 16 residues. Trimming shortened V by 7 bases and J by 2 bases, and 19 bases separated the two germline ends. The CDR3 loop reads CASKSEEGRLTDTQYF. In nucleotides, the CDR3 is TGTGCCAGCAAGAGTGAGGAGGGGCGCCTCACAGATACGCAGTATTTT.

This clonotype was detected a few times. This rearrangement joins TRBV29-1 to TRBJ2-2; TRBD2 agrees at 8 bases. The CDR3 totals 14 residues. Germline V lookup: CDR1 SQVTM, CDR2 ANQGSEA. The junction had 5 bases not matched to a gene; V was cut back by 4 bases and J by 4 bases. Here the CDR3 reads CSVAGLVGTGELFF. The CDR3 DNA reads as TGCAGCGTTGCGGGACTAGTGGGCACCGGGGAGCTGTTTTTT.

This chain joins TRBV7-2 and TRBJ2-2; D is uncertain. This CDR3 is built from 14 residues. Germline V CDR1 and CDR2: SGHTA, FQGNSA. The germline V and J ends were trimmed by 1 base and 5 bases, with 8 bases remaining between them. The CDR3 region is CASSLGPETGELFF. For the CDR3, the DNA is TGTGCCAGCAGCTTAGGTCCCGAGACCGGGGAGCTGTTTTTT.

The table lists this clonotype with a few counts. J is TRBJ2-7 and V is TRBV20-1; D possibly corresponds to TRBD1 (6 bases). The germline V gene has CDR1 DFQATT and CDR2 SNEGSKA (reference sequence). CDR3 length: 15 residues. Trimming left V 4 bases short and J 4 bases short, with 20 bases between. DNA of the CDR3: TGCAGTGCTACTCGGAAGGGACATCCTCCTTACGAGCAGTACTTC. Translation gives CSATRKGHPPYEQYF.

The chain links TRBV5-1 to TRBJ2-1; D uncertain. CDR1 and CDR2 from the germline V gene are SGHRS and YFSETQ. The V end was cut by 0 bases, the J end by 7 bases, with 11 bases between. This CDR3 region has 14 residues. The CDR3 DNA reads TGCGCCAGCAGCTTGGATGGCTACCTGAATGAGCAGTTCTTC. It codes for CASSLDGYLNEQFF.

Only a few counts were recorded for this clonotype. The chain has TRBV29-1 and TRBJ1-1; a possible D gene is TRBD1 (5 bases). There are 18 residues in the CDR3. CDR1 and CDR2 from the germline V gene are SQVTM and ANQGSEA. The V gene lost 0 bases and the J gene lost 1 base, with 21 bases spanning the gap. The chain's CDR3 is CSVEDPLETGGANTEAFF. For the CDR3, the DNA is TGCAGCGTTGAAGATCCCTTAGAGACGGGGGGTGCGAACACTGAAGCTTTCTTT.

This clonotype occurred a few times. The rearrangement links TRBV4-3 to TRBJ2-3; D remains ambiguous. The CDR3 spans 15 residues. The germline V and J ends were trimmed by 0 bases and 0 bases, with 7 bases remaining between them. Germline CDR1 is LGHNA and CDR2 is YSLEER. The CDR3 reads CASSQEGISTDTQYF. The DNA for the CDR3 is TGCGCCAGCAGCCAAGAGGGGATTAGCACAGATACGCAGTATTTT.

This clonotype was recorded a few times. As DNA, the CDR3 is TGTGCCAGCAGCGTAGATCTACTAGCGGGGGTGTACGAGCAGTACTTC. It is translated as CASSVDLLAGVYEQYF. This chain links TRBV9 with TRBJ2-5; 11 nucleotides align to TRBD2. The J call may be faulty, since TRBJ2-7 better matches the DNA end. This CDR3 has 16 amino acids. Germline V gene sequence: CDR1 SGDLS, CDR2 YYNGEE.

In its sample, this clonotype was seen once. J is TRBJ1-2 and V is TRBV3-1, with 7 positions matching TRBD1. This CDR3 is built from 17 residues. Per germline, CDR1 LGHDT and CDR2 YNNKEL (reference sequence). Trimming removed 0 bases from V and 3 bases from J; junction bases left unmatched: 10. DNA of the CDR3: TGTGCCAGCAGCCAAGAGGGTTACAGGGGAGGTGACTATGGCTACACCTTC. As protein: CASSQEGYRGGDYGYTF.

Points on this clonotype: A read error may account for a junction end that differs from germline. CDR3 region: CASSLGVGRTGAFF. CDR3 bases: TGTGCCAGCAGCTTGGGGGTTGGGAGGACTGGAGCTTTCTTT. The genes are TRBV5-6 and TRBJ1-1; D unresolved. The CDR3 spans 14 residues. CDR1 and CDR2 from the germline V gene are SGHDT and YYEEEE. Looking up the rest from reference TRBV5-6 and TRBJ1-1 gives the full variable domain: DAGVTQSPTHLIKTRGQQVTLRCSPKSGHDTVSWYQQALGQGPQFIFQYYEEEERQRGNFPDRFSGHQFPNYSSELNVNALLLGDSALYLCASSLGVGRTGAFFGQGTRLTVV.

The J gene is TRBJ1-1, the V gene TRBV6-2 or TRBV6-3; D is perhaps TRBD1 (6 bases). This CDR3 region has 13 residues. Trimming shortened V by 10 bases and J by 6 bases, and 18 bases separated the two germline ends. Germline assignment: CDR1 MNHEY and CDR2 SVGEGT. CDR3 region: CATRQGTDAEAFF. CDR3 coding DNA: TGTGCCACTCGTCAGGGGACGGACGCTGAAGCTTTCTTT.

This clonotype was seen a few times. The chain carries TRBV10-3 and TRBJ2-5; 11 bases align to TRBD2. The CDR3 is 16 residues long. Per the germline V gene, CDR1 is ENHRY and CDR2 is SYGVKD. The V and J ends lost 2 bases and 1 base, in that order; junction bases with no gene match: 3. The CDR3 loop reads CAISEASGGPQETQYF. The CDR3 nucleotides are TGTGCCATCAGTGAGGCTAGCGGGGGGCCCCAAGAGACCCAGTACTTC.

This clonotype occurred a few times. The chain joins TRBV7-2 to TRBJ1-2; 8 bases align to TRBD1. V dropped 0 bases and J dropped 5; count of bases not matched to a gene: 8. The CDR3 consists of 16 residues. Germline CDR1 and CDR2: SGHTA and FQGNSA. The CDR3 protein is CASSLAGDRGGYGYTF. The CDR3 DNA follows: TGTGCCAGCAGCTTAGCCGGAGACAGGGGCGGGTATGGCTACACCTTC.

This clonotype has just a few counts. The chain links TRBV19 to TRBJ2-5; TRBD1 is a possible D gene (6 bases). With the DNA end fitting TRBJ2-7 better, the J assignment may be wrong. CDR1 and CDR2 from the germline V gene are LNHDA and SQIVND (reference sequence). This CDR3 is 15 amino acids long. CDR3: CASSIAEDSSYEQYF. CDR3 nucleotides: TGTGCCAGTAGTATAGCCGAGGACAGCTCCTACGAGCAGTACTTC.

The rearrangement links TRBV7-9 to TRBJ2-7, with D possibly being TRBD1 or TRBD2 (6 bases each). CDR3 length: 14 amino acids. Deletions cut 6 bases from V and 0 bases from J, with 12 bases between. CDR1 SEHNR and CDR2 FQNEAQ come from the germline V gene (reference sequence). This chain's CDR3 is CASRRGVSSYEQYF. In DNA, the CDR3 is TGTGCCAGCAGAAGGGGGGTGAGCTCCTACGAGCAGTACTTC.